This T cell receptor beta chain was documented in a study of blood T cell repertoires in COVID-19 (TCRdb year 2020). In the study overall: The collaborator samples originated in the United States, Italy and Spain and spanned the acute and convalescent phases of COVID-19. The prospective study material was composed of cDNA or gDNA derived from T cells, B-cell-depleted T cells, or PBMCs. Subjects who had been exposed to COVID-19, were actively infected with it, or had recovered from it provided the deeply sampled blood TCRbeta repertoires that made up the dataset. A freely available public database, intended as a resource for researchers studying the immune response to SARS-CoV-2, is where the repertoires were released. The samples were drawn from two sources: the first 160 participants of the ongoing ImmuneRACE study, and 950 to 1,500 subjects contributed by 6 global collaborators. Sample metadata almost always included a de-identified subject ID, COVID-19 status, age in years and sex. HLA class I and class II types, where available, came from metadata supplied by the sample provider rather than from assay-based typing. Paper-wide results and their limitations: Clinical and demographic metadata were provided uncurated, with the amount varying by source and participant.

About this clone: The antigen it binds to is not known. Base qualities are not recorded, but no much larger clone differs from it by a single base.

Collaborating institutions collected whole blood in K2EDTA tubes following their own protocols. Collaborator samples were shipped for TCRbeta analysis as frozen whole blood, isolated PBMCs, or DNA extracted from either sample type. Trimming takes 4 bases off V and 10 bases off J; junction bases not matched to a gene: 8. Sequences SEHNR (CDR1) and FQNEAQ (CDR2) are obtained from the germline V gene (reference sequence). Counted from cysteine to phenylalanine, this CDR3 has 16 amino acids. This entry keeps only the CDR3 DNA: 48 bases, framed from base 1. The immunoSEQ Assay, a bias-controlled multiplex PCR, was used to amplify TCRbeta CDR3 regions from genomic DNA. For the original study's pipeline: Within the assay, amplification of reference gene primers was used to estimate how many nucleated cells each sample contained. To quantify the absolute abundance of each unique TCRbeta CDR3 rearrangement, sequence reads were collapsed and filtered. For each sample, productive Simpson clonality was calculated as the square root of Simpson's diversity index across productive rearrangements. This immuneACCESS table, as held by TCRdb, lists in-frame sequences with V and J called but not all clones. Of the missing ones, under half trace to an unresolved V gene in checked studies; the others have no known cause. Clone size and the V and J calls come from that table; the DNA yielded D and trimming. For this sample the table gives 50,000 to 80,000 clones, of which about 93% were detected only once. About 9.3% of the sample lies in the top ten.

This receptor was taken from a woman of 80 years or more with active COVID-19. Specimen: peripheral blood. The V and J segments used are TRBV7-9 and TRBJ2-1, with 15 bases matching TRBD2. The DNA is as follows: TGTGCCAGCAGCTCCCCCGGACTAGCGGGGGGGCTGGAGCAGTTCTTC. This yields the protein CASSSPGLAGGLEQFF.